This passage covers 28 T cell receptor beta chains from one sample sequenced in a study of blood T cell repertoires in COVID-19. Generated by immunoSEQ multiplex PCR, the TCRdb table keeps only in-frame clones and is missing some. This repertoire shows under 300,000 clones, 87% found once; its top ten account for over 6%. The sample consisted of PBMCs or T cells enriched from blood (not recorded which). The receptors here all came from a woman aged 25 to 45 with acute COVID-19.

The CDR3 region is CANREGRNTGELFF. For the CDR3, the DNA is TGTGCCAACCGGGAGGGCAGGAACACCGGGGAGCTGTTTTTT. The V and J genes are TRBV18 and TRBJ2-2; 8 bases map to TRBD2. This CDR3 has 14 amino acids. V lost 10 bases, J lost 1 base, and 5 bases stayed unmatched. The germline gives CDR1 KGHSH, CDR2 LQKENI.

The chain has TRBV19 and TRBJ2-5, with 11 nucleotides matching TRBD1. Germline V gene lookup returns CDR1 LNHDA and CDR2 SQIVND (reference sequence). The CDR3 covers 15 residues. J was trimmed by 4 bases and V by 8 bases; bases with no gene match: 9. The CDR3 DNA follows: TGTGCCAGTTCGGACAGGGGGCGAACGGCAGAGACCCAGTACTTC. Its translation: CASSDRGRTAETQYF.

This chain uses TRBV28 with TRBJ2-2; D may be TRBD1 (6 bases). V lost 3 bases and J lost 1, with 12 bases in between. CDR1 is MDHEN and CDR2 is SYDVKM in the germline V gene. This CDR3 has 16 residues. CDR3 sequence reads: CASSFPTGENTGELFF. Written as DNA, the CDR3 is TGTGCCAGCAGTTTTCCGACAGGTGAGAACACCGGGGAGCTGTTTTTT.

The chain links TRBV11-2 to TRBJ1-1; a weak D match, TRBD1 (6 bases). Trimming cost V 5 bases and J 7 bases, with 14 bases left between them. CDR1 SGHAT and CDR2 FQNNGV come from the germline V gene. The length of the CDR3 is 13 residues. Here the CDR3 reads CASSVQGGGEAFF. The CDR3, as DNA: TGTGCCAGCAGCGTACAAGGGGGTGGTGAAGCTTTCTTT. The complete variable domain, with remaining parts taken from reference TRBV11-2 and TRBJ1-1, reads EAGVAQSPRYKIIEKRQSVAFWCNPISGHATLYWYQQILGQGPKLLIQFQNNGVVDDSQLPKDRFSAERLKGVDSTLKIQPAKLEDSAVYLCASSVQGGGEAFFGQGTRLTVV.

The chain has TRBV7-8 and TRBJ2-7; 8 positions match TRBD2. CDR3 length: 15 amino acids. With V trimmed by 2 bases and J by 7 bases, 10 bases remained unmatched. Germline CDR1 reads SGHVS; CDR2 reads FQNEAQ. The DNA of the CDR3 is TGTGCCAGCAGCTTACGGCTAGCGGGTCCCGCGGAGCAGTACTTC. Translating it yields CASSLRLAGPAEQYF. The full variable domain, with the rest looked up from reference TRBV7-8 and TRBJ2-7, is GAGVSQSPRYKVAKRGQDVALRCDPISGHVSLFWYQQALGQGPEFLTYFQNEAQLDKSGLPSDRFFAERPEGSVSTLKIQRTQQEDSAVYLCASSLRLAGPAEQYFGPGTRLTVT.

The gene calls are TRBV3-1 (or the pseudogene TRBV3-2) and TRBJ2-7, with D perhaps matching TRBD2 (5 bases). Germline CDR1 LGHDT, CDR2 YNNKEL (reference sequence). CDR3 length equals 14 residues. V was pared by 0 bases and J by 2 bases, with 8 bases between. The CDR3 DNA is TGTGCCAGCAGCCAAGATAGGGAGACCTACGAGCAGTACTTC. It is translated as CASSQDRETYEQYF.

This clone is a singleton in its sample. V and J are TRBV2 and TRBJ1-2; 7 bases match TRBD1. Per germline, CDR1 SNHLY and CDR2 FYNNEI. The CDR3 sequence is 13 residues long. Trimming cost V 6 bases and J 0 bases; bases outside gene matches: 1. CDR3 nucleotides: TGTGCCAGCAGGGGGACAGCTAACTATGGCTACACCTTC. It translates to CASRGTANYGYTF.

DNA for the CDR3: TGTGCCAGCAGCCGACATAGCGGGGGGGGAGAAGAGACCCAGTACTTC. It codes for CASSRHSGGGEETQYF. The rearrangement links TRBV4-2 to TRBJ2-5; TRBD2 matches at 11 bases. Germline loops: CDR1 LGHNA, CDR2 YNFKEQ. The CDR3 loop spans 16 amino acids. After removal of 4 bases from V and 3 bases from J, the junction contained 7 bases not matched to a gene.

This chain joins TRBV19 and TRBJ2-1, with D perhaps matching TRBD2 (5 bases). Between the trimmed V and J ends, which lost 1 base and 3 bases, there was a span of 7 bases. CDR3 length equals 14 residues. In germline, CDR1 is LNHDA, CDR2 SQIVND (reference sequence). In nucleotides, the CDR3 is TGTGCCAGTAGTATAGCGGGGATCTACAATGAGCAGTTCTTC. It specifies CASSIAGIYNEQFF.

J is TRBJ1-2 and V is TRBV5-1, with 7 bases identical to TRBD1. V shed 7 bases and J 6 bases; nucleotides not matched to a gene: 12. CDR1 and CDR2 (germline): SGHRS, YFSETQ. CDR3 length equals 14 residues. CDR3 protein: CASSRQGTADGYTF. CDR3 sequence (DNA): TGCGCCAGCTCTCGACAAGGGACAGCCGATGGCTACACCTTC. Filled out from reference TRBV5-1 and TRBJ1-2, the complete variable domain reads KAGVTQTPRYLIKTRGQQVTLSCSPISGHRSVSWYQQTPGQGLQFLFEYFSETQRNKGNFPGRFSGRQFSNSRSEMNVSTLELGDSALYLCASSRQGTADGYTFGSGTRLTVV.

The chain has TRBV6-5 and TRBJ1-3, with D possibly TRBD1 on 6 matching bases. The CDR3 runs to 16 residues. Trimming left V 2 bases short and J 7 bases short, with 18 bases between. The germline CDR1 and CDR2 sequences are MNHEY and SVGAGI. CDR3 region: CASSYDAGTTVNTIYF. For the CDR3, the DNA is TGTGCCAGCAGTTACGACGCCGGGACAACGGTGAACACCATATATTTT.

The chain uses TRBV5-1 and TRBJ2-7, with 10 bases identical to TRBD1. The CDR3 contains 16 residues. Looked up from germline, CDR1 is SGHRS and CDR2 is YFSETQ. V lost 0 bases to trimming and J lost 4 bases; unmatched junction nucleotides: 7. The CDR3 spells CASSLGGTGDPYEQYF. Written as DNA, the CDR3 is TGCGCCAGCAGCTTGGGGGGGACAGGGGACCCGTACGAGCAGTACTTC.

The rearrangement links TRBV11-2 to TRBJ1-2; no reliable D call. Per the germline V gene, CDR1 is SGHAT and CDR2 is FQNNGV. The CDR3 extends over 16 amino acids. The V end was cut by 4 bases, the J end by 0 bases, with 15 bases between. In nucleotides, the CDR3 is TGTGCCAGCAGCTCGTCCTTCGTTGTTTCTAACTATGGCTACACCTTC. Translation gives CASSSSFVVSNYGYTF.

DNA for the CDR3: TGTGCCAGCAGGACAGGGGGCGGGGGTGAAAAACTGTTTTTT. Its protein product is CASRTGGGGEKLFF. The V call is TRBV28, the J call TRBJ1-4; 10 bases match TRBD1. The J segment lost 7 bases and the V segment lost 6 bases, leaving 5 bases of the junction unmatched. The CDR3 loop spans 14 amino acids. Looked up from germline, CDR1 is MDHEN and CDR2 is SYDVKM.

V and J are TRBV3-1 (or the pseudogene TRBV3-2) and TRBJ2-5, with D uncertain. In germline, CDR1 is LGHDT, CDR2 YNNKEL (reference sequence). This CDR3 has 14 amino acids. V gave up 4 bases and J gave up 1 base, with 10 bases separating them. CDR3 residues: CASSPGLRQETQYF. The CDR3 DNA is TGTGCCAGCAGCCCCGGGTTACGCCAAGAGACCCAGTACTTC.

The J gene is TRBJ2-3, the V gene TRBV19; maybe TRBD2 (5 bases). Per germline, CDR1 LNHDA and CDR2 SQIVND (reference sequence). This CDR3 spans 15 amino acids. The V end was cut by 3 bases, the J end by 4 bases, with 14 bases between. In nucleotides, the CDR3 is TGTGCCAGTAGTATGGGCCGGGAACGACCAGATACGCAGTATTTT. Its protein is CASSMGRERPDTQYF. Variable domain in full (rest from reference TRBV19 and TRBJ2-3): DGGITQSPKYLFRKEGQNVTLSCEQNLNHDAMYWYRQDPGQGLRLIYYSQIVNDFQKGDIAEGYSVSREKKESFPLTVTSAQKNPTAFYLCASSMGRERPDTQYFGPGTRLTVL.

The rearrangement uses TRBV11-2 and TRBJ1-2, with 7 bases identical to TRBD1. This CDR3 is 14 amino acids long. Per the germline V gene, CDR1 is SGHAT and CDR2 is FQNNGV. V was pared by 3 bases and J by 8 bases, with 9 bases of the junction left unmatched. CDR3 sequence reads: CASSLNEGAGGYTF. DNA of the CDR3: TGTGCCAGCAGCTTGAATGAGGGGGCTGGCGGCTACACCTTC.

The rearrangement links TRBV6-1 to TRBJ1-4; D gene uncertain. The CDR3 sequence is 13 residues long. Germline CDR1 reads MNHNS; CDR2 reads SASEGT. The V end was cut by 0 bases, the J end by 6 bases, with 5 bases between. The CDR3 here is CASSEASDEKLFF. CDR3 DNA: TGTGCCAGCAGTGAAGCTAGTGATGAAAAACTGTTTTTT.

The chain joins TRBV2 to TRBJ2-7, with 11 nucleotides matching TRBD2. This CDR3 has 15 amino acids. Germline loops: CDR1 SNHLY, CDR2 FYNNEI. V gave up 7 bases and J gave up 2 bases; unmatched junction bases: 7. CDR3 loop: CASTPGTSGAYEQYF. DNA of the CDR3: TGTGCCAGCACCCCCGGGACTAGCGGTGCCTACGAGCAGTACTTC.

The chain uses TRBV4-3 and TRBJ2-1; 11 nucleotides align to TRBD2. Germline V gives CDR1 LGHNA, CDR2 YSLEER. The trim removed 4 bases at V and 4 bases at J, leaving 6 bases unmatched. This CDR3 spans 16 amino acids. The chain's CDR3 is CASSRAGTSGYNEQFF. The CDR3 DNA reads TGCGCCAGCAGCCGCGCCGGGACTAGCGGTTACAATGAGCAGTTCTTC.

V is TRBV18 and J is TRBJ2-7; 8 positions match TRBD2. The CDR3 spans 14 residues. Germline V gene data show CDR1 as KGHSH and CDR2 as LQKENI. The J segment lost 4 bases and the V segment lost 4 bases, leaving 6 bases of the junction unmatched. CDR3 protein: CASSHGTRRYEQYF. The CDR3 coding sequence is TGTGCCAGCTCACACGGGACTAGGAGGTACGAGCAGTACTTC.

This sequence joins TRBV5-8 and TRBJ2-5, with 7 bases identical to TRBD1. This CDR3 is built from 14 residues. The trim removed 3 bases at V and 1 base at J, leaving 3 bases unmatched. Germline V gives CDR1 SGHTS, CDR2 YDEGEE. CDR3 coding DNA: TGTGCCAGCAGCTCGGGACAGCCCCAAGAGACCCAGTACTTC. Its protein is CASSSGQPQETQYF.

In this sample, this clone turned up a few times. The rearrangement links TRBV6-2 or TRBV6-3 to TRBJ2-3, with a tentative D call TRBD2 (6 bases). Germline loops: CDR1 MNHEY, CDR2 SVGEGT. The length of the CDR3 is 15 residues. V was clipped by 5 bases and J by 6 bases, with 18 bases between them. The CDR3, as DNA: TGTGCCAGCAGTCCCGGCCCTCTAGGGAGGGATACGCAGTATTTT. This codes for CASSPGPLGRDTQYF.

The chain links TRBV11-2 to TRBJ1-3; maybe TRBD1 (5 bases). Germline loops: CDR1 SGHAT, CDR2 FQNNGV. Trimming cost V 5 bases and J 4 bases, with 12 bases left between them. The CDR3 has 14 amino acids. CDR3 coding DNA: TGTGCCAGCAGCCGCCTCGGGGGAGGAAACACCATATATTTT. Amino acid sequence: CASSRLGGGNTIYF.

The chain couples TRBV5-6 to TRBJ2-5; no definite D call. Trimming stripped 4 bases from V and 2 bases from J, with 6 bases between. CDR1 and CDR2 (germline): SGHDT, YYEEEE. There are 12 residues in the CDR3. CDR3 residues: CASSLRQETQYF. As DNA, the CDR3 is TGTGCCAGCAGCCTAAGACAAGAGACCCAGTACTTC.

This chain joins TRBV7-8 and TRBJ2-1; TRBD2 agrees at 10 bases. The CDR3 is 16 amino acids. Germline V CDR1 and CDR2: SGHVS, FQNEAQ. V was clipped by 4 bases and J by 10 bases; unmatched bases: 13. In DNA, the CDR3 is TGTGCCAGCAGCTCGCCTAGCGGGAGACGACGAGAAGAGCAGTTCTTC. Its translation: CASSSPSGRRREEQFF.

DNA of the CDR3: TGTGCCAGTACCGAGGGACTGCACTATGGCTACACCTTC. Translated, it gives CASTEGLHYGYTF. The gene calls are TRBV19 and TRBJ1-2; D is possibly TRBD1 (5 bases). The germline CDR1 and CDR2 sequences are LNHDA and SQIVND (reference sequence). The CDR3 totals 13 residues. Trimming cost V 7 bases and J 3 bases, with 12 bases left between them.

The CDR3 DNA sequence: TGCGCCAGCAGTGAGTATCGGAGGTCAACTGAAGCTTTCTTT. It yields the protein CASSEYRRSTEAFF. J is TRBJ1-1 and V is TRBV10-1; D not resolved. With 1 base removed from V and 5 bases from J, the gap between germline ends came to 11 bases. The CDR3 length is 14 residues. The germline V gene encodes CDR1 WNHNN and CDR2 SYGVQD (reference sequence).